This T cell receptor (beta chain) is drawn from a study of radiotherapy plus CTLA-4 blockade in lung cancer. The CDR3 contains 15 residues. Germline V CDR1 and CDR2: ENHRY, SYGVKD. The germline V and J ends were trimmed by 2 bases and 4 bases, with 14 bases remaining between them. The repertoire was sequenced with immunoSEQ multiplex PCR; TCRdb's copy has only in-frame clones and lacks some. This table has around 120,000 clones, more than 65% appearing once. The receptor's source is a human donor with non-small cell lung cancer who had a partial response to radiotherapy plus ipilimumab. Sample: peripheral blood, taken from a patient treated with radiotherapy plus ipilimumab. This chain links TRBV10-3 with TRBJ1-2; tentatively, D is TRBD1 (6 bases). CDR3 DNA sequence: TGTGCCATCAGTGAGCCCCATCAGGGGAGCTATGGCTACACCTTC. Its translation: CAISEPHQGSYGYTF.